This TCR beta chain appears in the sequencing data of a study of blood T cell repertoires in COVID-19. Study overall: Samples of COVID-19 (acute and convalescent) were obtained from the United States, Italy and Spain.

Trimming removed 0 bases from V and 4 bases from J; junction bases left unmatched: 8. The CDR3 sequence is 18 residues long. The germline gives CDR1 ENHRY, CDR2 SYGVKD. The authors' processing: Estimated nucleated cell counts came from reference gene primer amplification. Produced via immunoSEQ multiplex PCR; TCRdb's table is partial and in-frame only. The V and J calls and clone size are taken from that table; D and trimming were inferred from the DNA. The sample includes about 280,000 clones, roughly 89% of them seen just once. The chain joins TRBV10-3 to TRBJ2-2, with 10 bases aligning to TRBD2. The material sequenced was peripheral blood. The TCR originated in a middle-aged man with acute or convalescent COVID-19. CDR3 nucleotides: TGTGCCATCAGTGAGTCAATAGCGGGGGGCCCTTTCACCGGGGAGCTGTTTTTT. It translates to CAISESIAGGPFTGELFF.